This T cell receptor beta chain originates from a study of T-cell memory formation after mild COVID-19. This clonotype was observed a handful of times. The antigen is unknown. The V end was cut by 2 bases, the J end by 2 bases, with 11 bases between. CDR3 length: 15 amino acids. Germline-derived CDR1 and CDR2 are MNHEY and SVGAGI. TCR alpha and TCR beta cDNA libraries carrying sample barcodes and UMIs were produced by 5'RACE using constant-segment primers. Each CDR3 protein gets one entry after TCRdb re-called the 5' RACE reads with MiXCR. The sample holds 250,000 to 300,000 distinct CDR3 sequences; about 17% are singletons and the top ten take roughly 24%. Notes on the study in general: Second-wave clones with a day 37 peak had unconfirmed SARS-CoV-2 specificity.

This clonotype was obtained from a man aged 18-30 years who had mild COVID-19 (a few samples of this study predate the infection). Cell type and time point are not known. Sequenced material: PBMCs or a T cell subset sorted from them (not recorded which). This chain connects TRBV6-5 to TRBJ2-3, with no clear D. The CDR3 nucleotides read TGTGCCAGCAGTTACCGCGGTCGGATCACAGATACGCAGTATTTT. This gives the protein CASSYRGRITDTQYF.